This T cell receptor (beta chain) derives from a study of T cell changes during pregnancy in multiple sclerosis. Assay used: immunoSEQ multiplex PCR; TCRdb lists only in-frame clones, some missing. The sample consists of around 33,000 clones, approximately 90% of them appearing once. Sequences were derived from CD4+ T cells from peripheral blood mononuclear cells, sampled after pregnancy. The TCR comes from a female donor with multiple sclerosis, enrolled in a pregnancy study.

This CDR3 reads CASSYGGDTQYF. The CDR3, as DNA: TGTGCCAGCAGCTATGGAGGAGATACGCAGTATTTT. The V gene is TRBV2, the J gene TRBJ2-3; tentatively, D is TRBD2 (5 bases). Trimming took off 6 bases at V and 5 bases at J, with 9 bases between the two ends. This CDR3 has 12 residues. Germline loops: CDR1 SNHLY, CDR2 FYNNEI.